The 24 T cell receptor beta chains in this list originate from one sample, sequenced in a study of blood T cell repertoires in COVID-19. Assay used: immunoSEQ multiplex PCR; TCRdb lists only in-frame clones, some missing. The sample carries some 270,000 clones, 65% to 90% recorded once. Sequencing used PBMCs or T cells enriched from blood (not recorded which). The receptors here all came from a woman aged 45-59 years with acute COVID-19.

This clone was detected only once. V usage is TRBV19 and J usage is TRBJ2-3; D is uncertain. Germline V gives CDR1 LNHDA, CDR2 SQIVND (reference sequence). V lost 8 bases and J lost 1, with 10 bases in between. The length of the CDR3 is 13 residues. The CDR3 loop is CASRWAGTDTQYF. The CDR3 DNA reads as TGTGCCAGTCGGTGGGCTGGCACAGATACGCAGTATTTT.

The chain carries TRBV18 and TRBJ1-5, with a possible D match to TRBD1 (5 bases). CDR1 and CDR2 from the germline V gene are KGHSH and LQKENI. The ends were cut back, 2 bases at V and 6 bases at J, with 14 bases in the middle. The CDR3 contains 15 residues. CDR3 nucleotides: TGTGCCAGCTCACCAGGCTTAGGGGCCGGTCAGCCCCAGCATTTT. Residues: CASSPGLGAGQPQHF.

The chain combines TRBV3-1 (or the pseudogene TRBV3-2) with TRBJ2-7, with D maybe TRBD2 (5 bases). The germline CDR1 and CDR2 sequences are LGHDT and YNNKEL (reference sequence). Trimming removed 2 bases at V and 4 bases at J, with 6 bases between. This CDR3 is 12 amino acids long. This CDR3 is CASSQPGYEQYF. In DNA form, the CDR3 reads TGTGCCAGCAGCCAACCGGGGTACGAGCAGTACTTC.

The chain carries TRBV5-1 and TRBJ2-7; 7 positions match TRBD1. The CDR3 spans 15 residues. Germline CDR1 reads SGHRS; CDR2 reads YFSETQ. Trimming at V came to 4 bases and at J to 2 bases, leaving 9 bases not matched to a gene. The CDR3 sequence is CASSRGQANPYEQYF. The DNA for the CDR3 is TGCGCCAGCAGCCGAGGACAGGCGAACCCCTACGAGCAGTACTTC. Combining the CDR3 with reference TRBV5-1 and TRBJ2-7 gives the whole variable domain KAGVTQTPRYLIKTRGQQVTLSCSPISGHRSVSWYQQTPGQGLQFLFEYFSETQRNKGNFPGRFSGRQFSNSRSEMNVSTLELGDSALYLCASSRGQANPYEQYFGPGTRLTVT.

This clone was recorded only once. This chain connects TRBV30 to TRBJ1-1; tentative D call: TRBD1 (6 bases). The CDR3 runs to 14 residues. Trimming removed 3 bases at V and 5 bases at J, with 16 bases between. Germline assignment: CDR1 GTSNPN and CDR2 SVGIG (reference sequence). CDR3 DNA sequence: TGTGCCTGGAGAAGGAACAGGGTTGAGACTGAAGCTTTCTTT. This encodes CAWRRNRVETEAFF.

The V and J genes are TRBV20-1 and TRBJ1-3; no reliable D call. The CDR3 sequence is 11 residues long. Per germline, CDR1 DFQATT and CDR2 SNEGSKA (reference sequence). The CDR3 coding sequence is TGCCATGAGGCAGCTGGAAACACCATATATTTT. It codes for CHEAAGNTIYF.

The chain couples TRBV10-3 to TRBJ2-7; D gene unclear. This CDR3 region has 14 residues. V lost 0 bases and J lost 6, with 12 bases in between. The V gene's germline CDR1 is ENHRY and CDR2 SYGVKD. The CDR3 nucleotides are TGTGCCATCAGTGAGTCGAATCAGCGCGGCGAGCAGTACTTC. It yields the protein CAISESNQRGEQYF.

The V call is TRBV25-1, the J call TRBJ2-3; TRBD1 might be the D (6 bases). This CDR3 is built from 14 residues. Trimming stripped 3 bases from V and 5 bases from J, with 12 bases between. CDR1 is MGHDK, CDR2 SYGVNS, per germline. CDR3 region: CASSEHRVGDTQYF. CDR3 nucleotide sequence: TGTGCCAGCAGTGAGCACAGGGTTGGAGATACGCAGTATTTT.

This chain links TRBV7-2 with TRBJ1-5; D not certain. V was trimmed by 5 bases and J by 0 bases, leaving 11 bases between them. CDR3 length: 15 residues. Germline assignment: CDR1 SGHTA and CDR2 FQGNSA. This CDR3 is CASSPPGSSNQPQHF. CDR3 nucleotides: TGTGCCAGCAGCCCCCCCGGGAGTAGCAATCAGCCCCAGCATTTT.

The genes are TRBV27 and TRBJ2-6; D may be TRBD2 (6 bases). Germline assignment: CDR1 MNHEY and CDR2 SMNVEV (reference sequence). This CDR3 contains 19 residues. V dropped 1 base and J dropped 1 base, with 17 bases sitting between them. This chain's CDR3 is CASSLLGTGAVSGANVLTF. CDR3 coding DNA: TGTGCCAGCAGTTTATTGGGGACGGGAGCCGTATCTGGGGCCAACGTCCTGACTTTC.

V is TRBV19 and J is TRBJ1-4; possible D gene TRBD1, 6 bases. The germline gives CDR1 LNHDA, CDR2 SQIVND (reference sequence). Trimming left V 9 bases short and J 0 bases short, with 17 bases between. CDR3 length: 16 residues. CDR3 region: CASTPWGPATNEKLFF. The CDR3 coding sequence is TGTGCCAGCACCCCATGGGGGCCTGCAACTAATGAAAAACTGTTTTTT.

The CDR3 sequence: CASSLSGGNSYNSPLHF. DNA for the CDR3: TGTGCCAGCAGCTTAAGCGGGGGTAACTCCTATAATTCACCCCTCCACTTT. The rearrangement joins TRBV7-2 to TRBJ1-6, with D maybe TRBD1 (5 bases). Germline V gene data show CDR1 as SGHTA and CDR2 as FQGNSA. The CDR3 sequence is 17 residues long. Trimming left V 2 bases short and J 0 bases short, with 11 bases between.

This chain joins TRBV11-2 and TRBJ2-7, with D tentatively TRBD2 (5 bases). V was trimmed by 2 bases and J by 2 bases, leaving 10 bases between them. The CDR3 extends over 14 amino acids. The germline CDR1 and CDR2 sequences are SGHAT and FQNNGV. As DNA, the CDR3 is TGTGCCAGCAGCTTAAGATCGGGGACCTACGAGCAGTACTTC. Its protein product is CASSLRSGTYEQYF. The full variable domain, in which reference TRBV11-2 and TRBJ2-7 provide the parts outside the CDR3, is EAGVAQSPRYKIIEKRQSVAFWCNPISGHATLYWYQQILGQGPKLLIQFQNNGVVDDSQLPKDRFSAERLKGVDSTLKIQPAKLEDSAVYLCASSLRSGTYEQYFGPGTRLTVT.

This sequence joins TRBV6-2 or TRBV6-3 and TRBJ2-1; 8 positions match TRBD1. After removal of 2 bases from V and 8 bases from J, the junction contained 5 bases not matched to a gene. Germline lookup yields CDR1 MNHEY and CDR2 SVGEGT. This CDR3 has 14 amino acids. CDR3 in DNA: TGTGCCAGCAGTTACGGACAGGGATCGGATGAGCAGTTCTTC. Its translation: CASSYGQGSDEQFF.

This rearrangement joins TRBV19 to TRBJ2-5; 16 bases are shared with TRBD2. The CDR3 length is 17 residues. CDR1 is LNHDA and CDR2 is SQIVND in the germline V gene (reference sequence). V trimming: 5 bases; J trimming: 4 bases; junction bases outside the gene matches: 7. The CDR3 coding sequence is TGTGCCAGTAGTTTTGGGACTAGCGGGGGGGCTGGAGAGACCCAGTACTTC. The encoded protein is CASSFGTSGGAGETQYF.

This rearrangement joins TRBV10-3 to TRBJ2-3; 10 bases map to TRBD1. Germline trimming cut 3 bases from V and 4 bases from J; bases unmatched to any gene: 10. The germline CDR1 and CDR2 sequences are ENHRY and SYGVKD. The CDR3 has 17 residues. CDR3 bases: TGTGCCATCAGTGATTTCTTCGGACAGGGGGTTTCAGATACGCAGTATTTT. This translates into CAISDFFGQGVSDTQYF.

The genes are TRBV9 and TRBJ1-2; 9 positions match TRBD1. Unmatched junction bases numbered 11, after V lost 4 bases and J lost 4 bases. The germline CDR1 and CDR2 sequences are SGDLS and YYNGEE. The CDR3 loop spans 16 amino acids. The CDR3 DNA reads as TGTGCCAGCAGCTCACGTCGGGACAGGGAATTCTATGGCTACACCTTC. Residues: CASSSRRDREFYGYTF.

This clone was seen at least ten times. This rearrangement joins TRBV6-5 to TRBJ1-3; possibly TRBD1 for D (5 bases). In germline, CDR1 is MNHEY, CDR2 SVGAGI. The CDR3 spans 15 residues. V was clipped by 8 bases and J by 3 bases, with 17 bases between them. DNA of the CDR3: TGTGCCAGCTCCTCGTGGGGGGTTGGTGGAAACACCATATATTTT. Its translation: CASSSWGVGGNTIYF.

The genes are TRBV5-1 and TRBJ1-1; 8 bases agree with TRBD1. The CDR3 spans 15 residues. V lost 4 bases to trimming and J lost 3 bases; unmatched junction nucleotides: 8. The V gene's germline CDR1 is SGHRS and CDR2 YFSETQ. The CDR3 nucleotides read TGCGCCAGCAGCGGTCCGACAGGGGTTGACACTGAAGCTTTCTTT. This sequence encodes CASSGPTGVDTEAFF. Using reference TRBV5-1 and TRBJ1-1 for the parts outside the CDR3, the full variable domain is KAGVTQTPRYLIKTRGQQVTLSCSPISGHRSVSWYQQTPGQGLQFLFEYFSETQRNKGNFPGRFSGRQFSNSRSEMNVSTLELGDSALYLCASSGPTGVDTEAFFGQGTRLTVV.

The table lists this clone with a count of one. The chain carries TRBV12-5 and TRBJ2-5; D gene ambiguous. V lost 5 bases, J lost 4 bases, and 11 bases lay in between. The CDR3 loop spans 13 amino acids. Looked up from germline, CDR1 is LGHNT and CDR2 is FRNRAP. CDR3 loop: CASGPGSGETQYF. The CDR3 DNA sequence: TGTGCTAGTGGTCCTGGCTCGGGAGAGACCCAGTACTTC. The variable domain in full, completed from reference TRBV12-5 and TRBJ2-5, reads DARVTQTPRHKVTEMGQEVTMRCQPILGHNTVFWYRQTMMQGLELLAYFRNRAPLDDSGMPKDRFSAEMPDATLATLKIQPSEPRDSAVYFCASGPGSGETQYFGPGTRLLVL.

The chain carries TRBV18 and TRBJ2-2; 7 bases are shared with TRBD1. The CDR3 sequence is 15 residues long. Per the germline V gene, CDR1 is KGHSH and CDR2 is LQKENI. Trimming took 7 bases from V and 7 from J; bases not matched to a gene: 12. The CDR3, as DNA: TGTGCCAGCTACAGGGGCCCCTCGATGGTCGGGGAGCTGTTTTTT. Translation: CASYRGPSMVGELFF.

The CDR3 loop reads CASSLEGSYEKLFF. The DNA of the CDR3 is TGTGCCAGCAGCTTGGAAGGGAGTTATGAAAAACTGTTTTTT. The rearrangement joins TRBV5-5 to TRBJ1-4, with D uncertain. Trimming left V 0 bases short and J 6 bases short, with 9 bases between. Per germline, CDR1 SGHKS and CDR2 YYEKEE (reference sequence). The CDR3 runs 14 residues.

The CDR3 loop reads CASSLTGGRSEKLFF. The CDR3 nucleotides are TGTGCCAGTAGCCTAACGGGGGGACGTAGTGAAAAACTGTTTTTT. The V and J genes are TRBV19 and TRBJ1-4; a possible D gene is TRBD1 (5 bases). The germline V gene has CDR1 LNHDA and CDR2 SQIVND (reference sequence). Trimming removed 6 bases at V and 7 bases at J, with 18 bases between. The CDR3 has 15 residues.

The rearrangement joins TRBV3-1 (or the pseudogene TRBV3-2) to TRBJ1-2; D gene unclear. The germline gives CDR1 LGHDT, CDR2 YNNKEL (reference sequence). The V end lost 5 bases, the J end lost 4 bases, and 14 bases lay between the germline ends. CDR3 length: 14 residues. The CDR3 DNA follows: TGTGCCAGCAGCTCAGGATCCTCCGGCTATGGCTACACCTTC. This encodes CASSSGSSGYGYTF.